The source of this T cell receptor (beta chain) is a study of T cells in Graves' hyperthyroidism and ophthalmopathy. General observations from the study: Before onset, ophthalmopathy was predicted by the model a median roughly 6.8 months earlier.

RNA transcripts yielded amplified TCR beta CDR3 regions. The primer set for the first-round RT-PCR of the TCR CDR3 was HTBI. TCRdb re-analysed the multiplex PCR reads in MiXCR, keeping a single row per CDR3 protein. This sample has under 350,000 distinct CDR3 sequences, with 18% found just once. The CDR3 spans 11 residues. The germline V and J ends were trimmed by 3 bases and 4 bases, with 3 bases remaining between them. CDR1 is MDHEN and CDR2 is SYDVKM in the germline V gene. This clonotype showed up many times. Its antigen remains unknown. This sequence was found in a woman aged 45-65 years with Graves' hyperthyroidism. The specimen was blood. The chain joins TRBV28 to TRBJ1-2; D gene ambiguous. This chain's CDR3 is CASSFPYGYTF. CDR3 DNA: TGTGCCAGCAGTTTCCCCTATGGCTACACCTTC.